One and the same sample provided the 26 T cell receptor beta chains below, sequenced in a study of T cells in Graves' hyperthyroidism and ophthalmopathy (dated by TCRdb to about 2019). Library preparation was by multiplex PCR. Sequencing was carried out with an Illumina HiSeq 2000. Amplification of TCR beta CDR3 regions was carried out from RNA transcripts. A first-round RT-PCR of the TCR CDR3 used the HTBI primer set with the Qiagen OneStep RT-PCR kit. TCRdb trimmed the raw reads at Q25, called clones with MiXCR and kept productive beta chains. All rows with the same CDR3 protein become a single entry with the most common DNA and genes. The sample table shows under 350,000 distinct CDR3 sequences, and roughly 20% are seen once. The top ten clones comprise around 50% of the sample. The sequencing input was blood. Source of these receptors: a woman aged 45-65 years with Graves' hyperthyroidism.

The chain couples TRBV7-9 to TRBJ1-1, with a possible D match to TRBD1 (5 bases). From germline, CDR1 is SEHNR and CDR2 FQNEAQ (reference sequence). V was cut by 1 base and J by 8 bases, with 11 bases left in between. The CDR3 has 13 amino acids. In nucleotides, the CDR3 is TGTGCCAGCAGCTTAGGAGCAGGGTCGGAAGCTTTCTTT. Translated: CASSLGAGSEAFF.

This clonotype was detected once. One end of the junction is discordant with germline, which a read error may explain. The chain employs TRBV12-3 or TRBV12-4 and TRBJ2-2; tentatively, D is TRBD2 (5 bases). CDR3 size: 13 residues. CDR3 protein: CASSDTLAGELCF. In DNA, the CDR3 is TGTGCCAGCAGCGATACCCTAGCCGGGGAGCTGTGTTTT.

This clonotype has a handful of counts. V and J are TRBV20-1 and TRBJ2-7, with D perhaps matching TRBD2 (5 bases). V was trimmed by 5 bases and J by 0 bases, leaving 11 bases between them. Looked up from germline, CDR1 is DFQATT and CDR2 is SNEGSKA (reference sequence). This CDR3 comprises 13 residues. CDR3 protein: CSARTYSSYEQYF. The CDR3 nucleotides are TGCAGTGCTCGGACTTACAGCTCCTACGAGCAGTACTTC.

This clonotype turned up a few times. CDR3 sequence reads: CASSTGTVDTQYF. CDR3 nucleotides: TGCGCCAGCAGCACGGGGACAGTAGATACGCAGTATTTT. The chain employs TRBV5-1 and TRBJ2-3; 7 positions match TRBD1. The CDR3 totals 13 residues. The germline gives CDR1 SGHRS, CDR2 YFSETQ. V was clipped by 4 bases and J by 5 bases; unmatched bases: 4.

The rearrangement uses TRBV30 and TRBJ1-5, with TRBD1 as a possible D gene (5 bases). This CDR3 has 14 residues. Germline CDR1 and CDR2: GTSNPN and SVGIG (reference sequence). V was pared by 0 bases and J by 5 bases, with 11 bases between. The CDR3 is CAWSVRVGDQPQHF. Written as DNA, the CDR3 is TGTGCCTGGAGTGTTAGAGTGGGGGATCAGCCCCAGCATTTT. Complete variable domain (other parts from reference TRBV30 and TRBJ1-5): SQTIHQWPATLVQPVGSPLSLECTVEGTSNPNLYWYRQAAGRGLQLLFYSVGIGQISSEVPQNLSASRPQDRQFILSSKKLLLSDSGFYLCAWSVRVGDQPQHFGDGTRLSIL.

This clonotype came up many times. The CDR3, as DNA: TGTGCCAGCAGTTACCAGCGGGGGACAGATACGCAGTATTTT. It translates to CASSYQRGTDTQYF. This chain connects TRBV27 to TRBJ2-3; 8 bases are a match to TRBD2. The germline CDR1 and CDR2 sequences are MNHEY and SMNVEV (reference sequence). This CDR3 has 14 amino acids. V lost 4 bases, J lost 3 bases, and 3 bases stayed unmatched.

This clonotype was counted many times. The chain uses TRBV10-3 and TRBJ1-1; 7 positions agree with TRBD1. The V segment lost 7 bases and the J segment 1 base; nucleotides outside the gene matches: 3. This CDR3 comprises 13 residues. Germline CDR1 is ENHRY and CDR2 is SYGVKD. Here the CDR3 DNA reads TGTGCCATCAAGAGGGACAGGAACACTGAAGCTTTCTTT. It codes for CAIKRDRNTEAFF.

This clonotype has at least ten counts. The rearrangement uses TRBV28 and TRBJ2-7; D ambiguous. The CDR3 loop spans 11 amino acids. Trimming stripped 4 bases from V and 3 bases from J, with 4 bases between. The germline V gene encodes CDR1 MDHEN and CDR2 SYDVKM. For the CDR3, the DNA is TGTGCCAGCAGTTCCTACTACGAGCAGTACTTC. Amino acids: CASSSYYEQYF.

This clonotype was picked up a small number of times. V usage is TRBV6-5 and J usage is TRBJ1-1, with unresolved D. V lost 2 bases, J lost 4 bases, and 8 bases lay in between. Germline lookup yields CDR1 MNHEY and CDR2 SVGAGI. The CDR3 covers 13 residues. The CDR3 here is CASSYVGGTEAFF. The CDR3 region has the DNA TGTGCCAGCAGTTACGTTGGCGGCACTGAAGCTTTCTTT.

This clonotype was counted at least ten times. The chain employs TRBV3-1 and TRBJ2-1; possible D gene TRBD2, 5 bases. This CDR3 region has 16 residues. CDR1 LGHDT and CDR2 YNNKEL come from the germline V gene (reference sequence). Trimming stripped 0 bases from V and 8 bases from J, with 17 bases between. CDR3 sequence (DNA): TGTGCCAGCAGCCAAGACCGGACGGGGAGTGGGGATGAGCAGTTCTTC. The encoded protein is CASSQDRTGSGDEQFF.

This clonotype was picked up a small number of times. The chain uses TRBV12-3 or TRBV12-4 and TRBJ1-1; possibly TRBD1 for D (6 bases). V lost 10 bases, J lost 4 bases, and 40 bases lay in between. The CDR3 is made up of 21 amino acids. In DNA form, the CDR3 reads TGTGCCAACAGGACCCCGACGTGGGACGAAGGTAGGGGGAGAAAAGCCACTGAAGCTTTCTTT. It encodes CANRTPTWDEGRGRKATEAFF.

The table lists this clonotype with many counts. The chain is built from TRBV7-2 and TRBJ1-2; D possibly corresponds to TRBD1 (6 bases). The CDR3 covers 14 residues. Germline assignment: CDR1 SGHTA and CDR2 FQGNSA. With 7 bases removed from V and 7 bases from J, the gap between germline ends came to 19 bases. The CDR3 reads CASTGRAGVRGYTF. The CDR3 nucleotides read TGTGCCAGCACCGGACGGGCAGGGGTTCGTGGCTACACCTTC.

The chain is built from TRBV20-1 and TRBJ1-2; D is ambiguous. The V and J ends lost 3 bases and 8 bases respectively, with 19 bases between them. CDR1 and CDR2 (germline): DFQATT, SNEGSKA (reference sequence). The CDR3 contains 14 residues. The CDR3 DNA reads as TGCAGTGCTAGCTTAGCTACGGACCCCCAAGGCTACACCTTC. Amino acids: CSASLATDPQGYTF.

The CDR3 nucleotides read TGTGCCAGTAGTATATCGAGCGGGGACACAGATACGCAGTATTTT. This sequence encodes CASSISSGDTDTQYF. The genes are TRBV19 and TRBJ2-3; 7 bases are a match to TRBD2. Germline-derived CDR1 and CDR2 are LNHDA and SQIVND (reference sequence). V gave up 2 bases and J gave up 2 bases; unmatched junction bases: 4. The CDR3 length is 15 residues.

This clonotype appeared many times. The chain joins TRBV19 to TRBJ1-1; no reliable D call. The CDR3 consists of 13 residues. Germline V CDR1 and CDR2: LNHDA, SQIVND (reference sequence). Trimming took 9 bases from V and 1 from J, leaving 12 bases between them. The CDR3 sequence: CASSIGPNTEAFF. CDR3 sequence (DNA): TGTGCCAGCAGCATTGGCCCGAACACTGAAGCTTTCTTT.

The rearrangement links TRBV7-9 to TRBJ1-2; D remains ambiguous. The CDR3 runs 13 residues. Germline CDR1 is SEHNR and CDR2 is FQNEAQ (reference sequence). V was cut by 5 bases and J by 8 bases, with 15 bases left in between. The CDR3 nucleotides read TGTGCCAGCAGCCCACCGGGGTTCAGGGGCTACACCTTC. It is translated as CASSPPGFRGYTF.

Points on this clonotype: A single base separates this from a much larger clone, so it may be a read error. This chain connects TRBV28 to TRBJ1-5, with D unclear. The CDR3 spans 15 residues. The V end was cut by 10 bases, the J end by 1 base, with 17 bases between. CDR1 MDHEN and CDR2 SYDVKM come from the germline V gene. The CDR3 coding sequence is TGTGCCACCACCGCGTGGGAGGGCAGCAATCAGCCCCAGCATTTT. Translation: CATTAWEGSNQPQHF.

This clonotype was counted many times. The V and J genes are TRBV6-2 or TRBV6-3 and TRBJ2-5; D gene uncertain. Between the trimmed V and J ends, which lost 6 bases and 3 bases, there was a span of 11 bases. This CDR3 region has 13 residues. The germline V gene has CDR1 MNHEY and CDR2 SVGEGT. The CDR3 sequence is CASRKDGEETQYF. CDR3 bases: TGTGCCAGCAGAAAAGACGGAGAAGAGACCCAGTACTTC.

This clonotype occurred many times. CDR3: CSAQRQGLYEQYV. In DNA, the CDR3 is TGCAGTGCTCAGCGACAGGGCCTCTACGAGCAGTACGTC. The chain has TRBV20-1 and TRBJ2-7, with 7 bases that match TRBD1. V shed 5 bases, J shed 3 bases, and the junction held 7 bases outside the gene matches. Germline values: CDR1 DFQATT, CDR2 SNEGSKA (reference sequence). The CDR3 runs 13 residues.

Only a few counts were recorded for this clonotype. V and J are TRBV13 and TRBJ2-3; D is possibly TRBD2 (6 bases). Germline V gene data show CDR1 as PRHDT and CDR2 as FYEKMQ (reference sequence). The CDR3 runs to 13 residues. The ends were cut back, 5 bases at V and 4 bases at J, with 10 bases in the middle. The CDR3 region is CASSRREADTQYF. The CDR3 bases are TGTGCCAGCAGCCGCAGGGAGGCAGATACGCAGTATTTT.

This chain links TRBV5-1 with TRBJ1-1, with 7 nucleotides matching TRBD1. After removal of 4 bases from V and 8 bases from J, the junction contained 14 bases not matched to a gene. Germline V gene data show CDR1 as SGHRS and CDR2 as YFSETQ. This CDR3 has 15 residues. The chain's CDR3 is CASSPGIETGTEAFF. CDR3 coding DNA: TGCGCCAGCAGCCCAGGCATCGAGACAGGGACAGAAGCTTTCTTT.

The sample holds a few counts of this clonotype. The genes are TRBV18 and TRBJ1-5, with TRBD1 matching over 7 bases. Germline lookup yields CDR1 KGHSH and CDR2 LQKENI. The CDR3 runs 14 residues. The junction had 2 bases not matched to a gene; V was cut back by 5 bases and J by 1 base. The CDR3, as DNA: TGTGCCAGCTCAGGACAGGAAAGCAATCAGCCCCAGCATTTT. Translated, it gives CASSGQESNQPQHF.

This clonotype was seen at least ten times. The V and J genes are TRBV28 and TRBJ1-4; D is unclear. The CDR3 runs 19 residues. The V gene lost 3 bases and the J gene lost 2 bases, with 22 bases spanning the gap. CDR1 MDHEN and CDR2 SYDVKM come from the germline V gene. CDR3 residues: CASSFASWEIPFTNEKLFF. The CDR3 bases are TGTGCCAGCAGTTTCGCCAGTTGGGAGATCCCATTCACTAATGAAAAACTGTTTTTT. Full variable domain (outside the CDR3, taken from reference TRBV28 and TRBJ1-4): DVKVTQSSRYLVKRTGEKVFLECVQDMDHENMFWYRQDPGLGLRLIYFSYDVKMKEKGDIPEGYSVSREKKERFSLILESASTNQTSMYLCASSFASWEIPFTNEKLFFGSGTQLSVL.

This clonotype was seen repeatedly, ten times or more. The chain is built from TRBV11-2 and TRBJ2-7; a weak D match, TRBD1 (6 bases). V lost 4 bases to trimming and J lost 0 bases, with 7 bases between them. This CDR3 has 13 residues. Germline V gene sequence: CDR1 SGHAT, CDR2 FQNNGV. The CDR3 DNA reads as TGTGCCAGCAGCTGGGACAACTCCTACGAGCAGTACTTC. Protein product: CASSWDNSYEQYF.

This clonotype was counted ten times or more. Here the CDR3 reads CATTERGSTDTQYF. The DNA for the CDR3 is TGTGCCACCACAGAGAGGGGCAGCACAGATACGCAGTATTTT. The chain joins TRBV11-2 to TRBJ2-3; D assignment may be TRBD1 or TRBD2 (5 bases each). The germline V gene encodes CDR1 SGHAT and CDR2 FQNNGV. With 10 bases removed from V and 0 bases from J, the gap between germline ends came to 14 bases. CDR3 length equals 14 residues.

The CDR3 DNA reads TGTGCCAGCAGCGAGCCAGGGATGATACTGGGGGAGACCCAGTACTTC. Its translation: CASSEPGMILGETQYF. The rearrangement links TRBV7-9 to TRBJ2-5; a weak D match, TRBD1 (5 bases). V was cut by 5 bases and J by 5 bases, with 21 bases left in between. CDR1 and CDR2 (germline): SEHNR, FQNEAQ (reference sequence). The CDR3 sequence is 16 residues long.